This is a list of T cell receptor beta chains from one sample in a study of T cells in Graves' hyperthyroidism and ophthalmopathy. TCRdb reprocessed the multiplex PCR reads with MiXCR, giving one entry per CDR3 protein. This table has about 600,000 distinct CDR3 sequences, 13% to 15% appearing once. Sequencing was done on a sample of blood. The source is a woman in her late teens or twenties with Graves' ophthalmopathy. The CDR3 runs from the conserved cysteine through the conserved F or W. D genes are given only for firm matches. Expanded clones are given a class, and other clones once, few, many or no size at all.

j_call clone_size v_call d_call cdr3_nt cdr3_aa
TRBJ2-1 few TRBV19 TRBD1 TGTGCCAGTAGTAGCGAACAGGGGAATGAGCAGTTCTTC CASSSEQGNEQFF
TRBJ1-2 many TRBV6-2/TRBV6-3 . TGTGCCAGCACCGAGACTAACTATGGCTACACCTTC CASTETNYGYTF
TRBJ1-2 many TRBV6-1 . TGTGCCAGCAGTGAGTACGGCTATGGCTACACCTTC CASSEYGYGYTF
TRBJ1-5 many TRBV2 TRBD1 TGTGCCAGCACCTCGGACAGGGGCGGGGATCAGCCCCAGCATTTT CASTSDRGGDQPQHF
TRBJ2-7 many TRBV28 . TGTGCCAGCAGTTTACACAGGATTTACGAGCAGTACTTC CASSLHRIYEQYF
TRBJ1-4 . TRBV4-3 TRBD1 TGCGCCAGCAGCACCCATCGTCGGACCCTCACAGGGGTTCGGGAAAAACTGTTTTTT CASSTHRRTLTGVREKLFF
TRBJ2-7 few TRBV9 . TGTGCCAGCAGCGTAGATGGGGGGTTGGGCGAGCAGTACTTC CASSVDGGLGEQYF
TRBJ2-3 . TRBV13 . TGTGCCAGCAGCTTTAGGTTCACAGATACGCAGTATTTT CASSFRFTDTQYF
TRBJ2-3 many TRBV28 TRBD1 TGTGCCAGCAGTTCGGGACAGGGGGATACGCAGTATTTT CASSSGQGDTQYF
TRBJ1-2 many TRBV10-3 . TGTGCCATCAGTGAGAAATTCGATCACGGCTACACCTTC CAISEKFDHGYTF
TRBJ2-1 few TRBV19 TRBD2 TGTGCCAGTAGTATACTAGCGGGAGGGCCGGATGAGCAGTTCTTC CASSILAGGPDEQFF
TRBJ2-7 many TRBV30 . TGTGCCTGGAGTGGAGGGGGCGAGCAGTACTTC CAWSGGGEQYF
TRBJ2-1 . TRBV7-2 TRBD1 TGTGCCAGCAGCGGGGGCGGGACAGGGGCCTACAATGAGCAGTTCTTC CASSGGGTGAYNEQFF
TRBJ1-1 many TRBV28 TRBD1 TGTGCCAGCAGTTCGTACTCCAGGGGGAGACAGAACACTGAAGCTTTCTTT CASSSYSRGRQNTEAFF
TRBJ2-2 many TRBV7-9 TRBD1 TGTGCCAGCAGCTTATGGGGCAGGGGGCCCCCCGGGGAGCTGTTTTTT CASSLWGRGPPGELFF
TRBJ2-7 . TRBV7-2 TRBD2 TGTGCCAGCAGCATCTCTCTAGCGGGAGTAGACTTC CASSISLAGVDF
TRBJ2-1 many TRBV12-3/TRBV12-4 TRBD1 TGTGCCAGCAGAAGACAGGGGAACAACTACAATGAGCAGTTCTTC CASRRQGNNYNEQFF
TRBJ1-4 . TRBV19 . TGTGCCAGTAATAGTAAAAGGACCCAGATGGGTGAAAAACTGTTTTTT CASNSKRTQMGEKLFF
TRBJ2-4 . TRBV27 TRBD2 TGTGCCAGCAGGTTCTCCGGACTAGCGGCACTCCGAGCCAAAAACATTCAGTACTTC CASRFSGLAALRAKNIQYF
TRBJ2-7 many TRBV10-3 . TGTGCCACACAGGGACCGTCCTACGAGCAGTACTTC CATQGPSYEQYF
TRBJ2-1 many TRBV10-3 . TGTGCCATCAGTGAGTCGCGGACAAATTACAATGAGCAGTTCTTC CAISESRTNYNEQFF
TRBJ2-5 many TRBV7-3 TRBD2 TGTGCCAGCAGCCCATCGGGGGGAGCTGAGACCCAGTACTTC CASSPSGGAETQYF
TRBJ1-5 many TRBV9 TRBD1 TGTGCCAGCAGCCTTGGGACAGATTATCAGCCCCAGCATTTT CASSLGTDYQPQHF
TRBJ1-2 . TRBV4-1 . TGCGCCAGCAGCCAGGGAATGATCGCGAGGGATGGCTACACCTTC CASSQGMIARDGYTF
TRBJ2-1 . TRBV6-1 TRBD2 TGTGCCAGCAGTAGCGGGAGTGTCAGGGAGCAGTTCTTC CASSSGSVREQFF
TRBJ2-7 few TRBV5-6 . TGTGCCAGCAGCTTGACTTACGGCTTGGGCCTGGAGCAGTACTTC CASSLTYGLGLEQYF
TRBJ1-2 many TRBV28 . TGTGCCAGCAGTTTATACGGCCCCAGGGGAGGCTATGGCTACACCTTC CASSLYGPRGGYGYTF
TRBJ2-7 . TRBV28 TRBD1 TGTGCCAGCAGTGGGACAGGGGGTAATCTCTACGAGCAGTACTTC CASSGTGGNLYEQYF
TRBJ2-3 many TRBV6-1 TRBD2 TGTGCCAGCAGGAGGGGACTAGCGGGAGCAGATACGCAGTATTTT CASRRGLAGADTQYF
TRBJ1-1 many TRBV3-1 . TGTGCCAGCAGCCAACTAGGAATGAACACTGAAGCCTTCTTT CASSQLGMNTEAFF
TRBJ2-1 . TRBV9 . TGTGCCAGCAGCGTAGGGAGCGAGTATTACAATGAGCAGTTCTTC CASSVGSEYYNEQFF
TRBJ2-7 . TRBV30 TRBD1 TGTGCCTGGACCTCAAAACAGGGGACCTCCTACGAGCAGTACTTC CAWTSKQGTSYEQYF
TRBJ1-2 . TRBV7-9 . TGTGCCAGCAGCTTAGCGCTTGGGGAGTCTGGCTACACCTTC CASSLALGESGYTF
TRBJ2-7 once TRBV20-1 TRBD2 TGCAGTGGAATGCTGGGGACTAGCTTCTACGAGCAGTACTTC CSGMLGTSFYEQYF
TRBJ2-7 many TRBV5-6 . TGTGCCAGCAGCCACGGTACCGAGCAGTACTTC CASSHGTEQYF
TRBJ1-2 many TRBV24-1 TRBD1 TGTGCCACCAGTGATACGGCAGGGGGCGGCTACACCTTC CATSDTAGGGYTF
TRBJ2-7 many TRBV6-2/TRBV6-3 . TGTGCCAGCCGTACCAAAGATCGGACGGACTATTACGAGCAGTACTTC CASRTKDRTDYYEQYF
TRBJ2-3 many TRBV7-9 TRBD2 TGTGCCAGCAGCTTAGACGGGAGGATCACAGATACGCAGTATTTT CASSLDGRITDTQYF
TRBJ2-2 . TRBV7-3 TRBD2 TGTGCCAGCAGCTTAAGCCCAGCGGGATTGCGACGGGACACCGGGGAGCTGTTTTTT CASSLSPAGLRRDTGELFF
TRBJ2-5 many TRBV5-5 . TGTGCCAGCAGCTCACGCGGCGAAGAGACCCAGTACTTC CASSSRGEETQYF
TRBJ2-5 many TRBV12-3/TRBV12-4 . TGTGCCAGCAGTTTAGAGCGAGGGTACCAAGAGACCCAGTACTTC CASSLERGYQETQYF
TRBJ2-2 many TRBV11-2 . TGTGCCAGCAGCTTTTCAGAAAACACCGGGGAGCTGTTTTTT CASSFSENTGELFF
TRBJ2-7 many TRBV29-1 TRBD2 TGCAGCGTTGCAGCGGGAGACTACGAGCAGTACTTC CSVAAGDYEQYF
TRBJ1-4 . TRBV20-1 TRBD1 TGCAGTGCTACCGGGACAGGGACTAATGAAAAACTGTTTTTT CSATGTGTNEKLFF
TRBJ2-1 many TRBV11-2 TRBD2 TGTGCCAGCATCCGGACTAGCGGGCGAGGGAATGAGCAGTTCTTC CASIRTSGRGNEQFF
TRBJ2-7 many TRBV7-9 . TGTGCCAGCAGCTTGACCGGGGGCTCCACCTACGAGCAGTACTTC CASSLTGGSTYEQYF
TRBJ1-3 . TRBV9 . TGTGCCAGCAGCGTCCAGGCAGGTTCGCTGCCGCCTGGAAACACCATATATTTT CASSVQAGSLPPGNTIYF
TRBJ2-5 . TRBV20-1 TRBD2 TGCAGTGCTGGACTAGCGGGAGGGCCGGTAGAGACCCAGTACTTC CSAGLAGGPVETQYF
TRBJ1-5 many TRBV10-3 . TGTGCCATCAGTGCGGGTAGTACCAGCAATCAGCCCCAGCATTTT CAISAGSTSNQPQHF
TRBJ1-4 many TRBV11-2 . TGTGCCAGCAGTATGGGCGGTGTAAATGAAAAACTGTTTTTT CASSMGGVNEKLFF
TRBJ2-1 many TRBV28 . TGTGCCAGCAGTGGAACAGGGAGAGGTGTAAATGAGCAGTTCTTC CASSGTGRGVNEQFF
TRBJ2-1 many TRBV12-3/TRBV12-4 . TGTGCCAGCAGTTTAGAACTTGGGGAGGGACAGTTACAGTTCTTC CASSLELGEGQLQFF